These T cell receptor beta chains were read from a single sample in a study of shared clonotypes between healthy human individuals. Sequencing was performed with immunoSEQ multiplex PCR; in TCRdb, only in-frame clones are kept and a portion is missing. Of approximately 500,000 clones listed, approximately 95% are singletons. Sequencing used naive CD4+ T cells sorted from blood. The receptors stem from a woman aged 25 to 39 in good health. CDR3s include the opening cysteine and the closing phenylalanine or tryptophan. The D gene is left open where the match is weak. For some rows the clone size is stated as once, few or many, or as a class when expanded; others skip it.

J: TRBJ2-3; V: TRBV5-1; size: once; D: NA; CDR3: CASSLTGVPDTQYF; DNA: TGCGCCAGCAGCTTGACAGGAGTCCCAGATACGCAGTATTTT
J: TRBJ1-2; V: TRBV7-9; size: NA; D: NA; CDR3: CASSLDPVGYGYTF; DNA: TGTGCCAGCAGCTTAGACCCCGTCGGGTATGGCTACACCTTC
J: TRBJ2-7; V: TRBV10-3; size: NA; D: NA; CDR3: CAISESSTSPGEQYF; DNA: TGTGCCATCAGTGAGTCGAGTACATCCCCCGGCGAGCAGTACTTC
J: TRBJ2-7; V: TRBV11-2; size: NA; D: NA; CDR3: CASSLVVRVPSYEQYF; DNA: TGTGCCAGCAGCTTAGTGGTGAGGGTCCCCTCCTACGAGCAGTACTTC
J: TRBJ2-1; V: TRBV21-1; size: NA; D: NA; CDR3: CASSKVEGANYNEQFF; DNA: TGTGCCAGCAGCAAAGTAGAGGGAGCCAATTACAATGAGCAGTTCTTC
J: TRBJ1-1; V: TRBV6-1; size: NA; D: TRBD1; CDR3: CASKTRQGSYTEAFF; DNA: TGTGCCAGCAAAACTAGACAGGGGTCTTACACTGAAGCTTTCTTT
J: TRBJ1-1; V: TRBV10-1; size: NA; D: NA; CDR3: CASSELENTEAFF; DNA: TGCGCCAGCAGTGAGTTGGAAAACACTGAAGCTTTCTTT
J: TRBJ2-5; V: TRBV5-1; size: NA; D: NA; CDR3: CASSIQETQYF; DNA: TGCGCCAGCAGCATCCAAGAGACCCAGTACTTC
J: TRBJ1-5; V: TRBV19; size: NA; D: NA; CDR3: CASSGQANQPQHF; DNA: TGTGCCAGTAGTGGTCAGGCAAATCAGCCCCAGCATTTT
J: TRBJ1-4; V: TRBV28; size: NA; D: TRBD1; CDR3: CASSLRQGAMFF; DNA: TGTGCCAGCAGTTTACGGCAGGGGGCGATGTTTTTT
J: TRBJ2-7; V: TRBV5-4; size: NA; D: NA; CDR3: CASSPQLASSSYEQYF; DNA: TGTGCCAGCAGCCCCCAACTGGCGAGCAGCTCCTACGAGCAGTACTTC
J: TRBJ2-1; V: TRBV7-2; size: NA; D: TRBD2; CDR3: CASSLVAGAQGNEQFF; DNA: TGTGCCAGCAGCCTCGTAGCGGGAGCGCAGGGTAATGAGCAGTTCTTC
J: TRBJ2-3; V: TRBV4-1; size: NA; D: NA; CDR3: CASSQPSSVDTQYF; DNA: TGCGCCAGCAGCCAACCTTCAAGCGTGGATACGCAGTATTTT
J: TRBJ2-1; V: TRBV5-1; size: NA; D: TRBD2; CDR3: CASSLPGLAGASSSYNEQFF; DNA: TGCGCCAGCAGCTTACCGGGACTAGCGGGAGCCTCGAGCTCCTACAATGAGCAGTTCTTC
J: TRBJ2-7; V: TRBV27; size: NA; D: TRBD2; CDR3: CASSYPGLAGDYEQYF; DNA: TGTGCCAGCAGTTACCCGGGACTAGCGGGGGACTACGAGCAGTACTTC
J: TRBJ2-1; V: TRBV7-2; size: NA; D: TRBD2; CDR3: CASSLQLAGGMAYNEQFF; DNA: TGTGCCAGCAGCTTACAACTAGCGGGAGGGATGGCCTACAATGAGCAGTTCTTC
J: TRBJ1-1; V: TRBV29-1; size: NA; D: NA; CDR3: CSVVGRLNTEAFF; DNA: TGCAGCGTTGTAGGGCGGCTGAACACTGAAGCTTTCTTT
J: TRBJ1-1; V: TRBV6-6; size: NA; D: NA; CDR3: CASRMGSTEAFF; DNA: TGTGCCAGCAGGATGGGGAGCACTGAAGCTTTCTTT
J: TRBJ2-7; V: TRBV6-6; size: NA; D: NA; CDR3: CASSPSGTPYEQYF; DNA: TGTGCCAGCAGTCCCTCCGGGACACCCTACGAGCAGTACTTC
J: TRBJ1-6; V: TRBV30; size: NA; D: NA; CDR3: CAVGVFGNSPLHF; DNA: TGTGCCGTAGGGGTATTCGGGAATTCACCCCTCCACTTT
J: TRBJ2-3; V: TRBV28; size: NA; D: NA; CDR3: CASSSSPDTQYF; DNA: TGTGCCAGCAGTTCCTCTCCTGATACGCAGTATTTT
J: TRBJ2-5; V: TRBV28; size: NA; D: NA; CDR3: CASSGRGTGGGTQYF; DNA: TGTGCCAGCAGTGGCCGTGGGACCGGTGGCGGGACCCAGTACTTC
J: TRBJ2-1; V: TRBV5-1; size: NA; D: TRBD1; CDR3: CASSFQGASYNEQFF; DNA: TGCGCCAGCAGCTTCCAGGGGGCCTCCTACAATGAGCAGTTCTTC
J: TRBJ1-1; V: TRBV28; size: NA; D: NA; CDR3: CASSSRQGAFF; DNA: TGTGCCAGCAGTTCCCGGCAGGGAGCTTTCTTT
J: TRBJ2-5; V: TRBV19; size: NA; D: TRBD2; CDR3: CASTPGTSGRRGETQYF; DNA: TGTGCCAGTACCCCCGGGACTAGCGGGAGGAGGGGAGAGACCCAGTACTTC
J: TRBJ1-2; V: TRBV30; size: NA; D: NA; CDR3: CAWSVPDGRYGYTF; DNA: TGTGCCTGGAGTGTTCCCGACGGCCGCTATGGCTACACCTTC
J: TRBJ1-4; V: TRBV6-5; size: NA; D: NA; CDR3: CASRGGLANEKLFF; DNA: TGTGCCAGCAGGGGGGGGCTAGCTAATGAAAAACTGTTTTTT
J: TRBJ2-1; V: TRBV18; size: NA; D: TRBD2; CDR3: CASSFGLAGVGEQFF; DNA: TGTGCCAGCTCATTTGGACTAGCGGGAGTTGGTGAGCAGTTCTTC
J: TRBJ2-1; V: TRBV29-1; size: once; D: NA; CDR3: CSVMGRLVDEQFF; DNA: TGCAGCGTGATGGGACGGCTAGTCGATGAGCAGTTCTTC
J: TRBJ2-2; V: TRBV19; size: NA; D: TRBD2; CDR3: CASKAGTSGSDGELFF; DNA: TGTGCCAGTAAAGCGGGGACTAGCGGGAGTGACGGGGAGCTGTTTTTT
J: TRBJ2-1; V: TRBV7-2; size: NA; D: TRBD2; CDR3: CASSSGLAGANEQFF; DNA: TGTGCCAGCAGCTCGGGACTAGCGGGAGCGAATGAGCAGTTCTTC
J: TRBJ1-2; V: TRBV21-1; size: NA; D: NA; CDR3: CASSRPGQGLTPNYGYTF; DNA: TGTGCCAGCAGCCGCCCTGGGCAGGGTCTCACCCCTAACTATGGCTACACCTTC
J: TRBJ2-7; V: TRBV18; size: NA; D: NA; CDR3: CASSGGFAYEQYF; DNA: TGTGCCAGCTCGGGCGGCTTTGCCTACGAGCAGTACTTC
J: TRBJ1-5; V: TRBV28; size: NA; D: NA; CDR3: CASSATLQGFGQPQHF; DNA: TGTGCCAGCAGTGCCACCCTACAGGGATTTGGTCAGCCCCAGCATTTT
J: TRBJ1-4; V: TRBV10-3; size: NA; D: TRBD1; CDR3: CAISPGTGGTGEKLFF; DNA: TGTGCCATCAGTCCCGGGACAGGGGGGACGGGTGAAAAACTGTTTTTT
J: TRBJ2-2; V: TRBV4-1; size: NA; D: TRBD2; CDR3: CASSPRLAGGPTGELFF; DNA: TGCGCCAGCAGCCCCAGACTAGCGGGAGGACCCACCGGGGAGCTGTTTTTT
J: TRBJ1-1; V: TRBV5-8; size: NA; D: NA; CDR3: CASSLGAFVQGEAFF; DNA: TGTGCCAGCAGCTTGGGGGCATTTGTGCAGGGAGAAGCTTTCTTT
J: TRBJ2-2; V: TRBV11-2; size: NA; D: NA; CDR3: CASSLGGLNTGELFF; DNA: TGTGCCAGCAGCTTGGGGGGGCTAAACACCGGGGAGCTGTTTTTT
J: TRBJ2-7; V: TRBV18; size: NA; D: TRBD2; CDR3: CASSPQTSWEQYF; DNA: TGTGCCAGCTCACCACAGACTAGCTGGGAGCAGTACTTC
J: TRBJ2-7; V: TRBV30; size: NA; D: TRBD1; CDR3: CACRDRGIEQYF; DNA: TGTGCCTGCCGGGACAGGGGGATCGAGCAGTACTTC
J: TRBJ1-5; V: TRBV6-1; size: NA; D: TRBD1; CDR3: CASSEAGGFGNQPQHF; DNA: TGTGCCAGCAGTGAAGCAGGGGGCTTCGGCAATCAGCCCCAGCATTTT
J: TRBJ1-5; V: TRBV27; size: NA; D: NA; CDR3: CASSPDTNWQPQHF; DNA: TGTGCCAGCAGCCCCGACACCAATTGGCAGCCCCAGCATTTT
J: TRBJ1-2; V: TRBV4-1; size: NA; D: NA; CDR3: CASSQATEHDGYTF; DNA: TGCGCCAGCAGCCAAGCGACGGAACACGATGGCTACACCTTC
J: TRBJ1-3; V: TRBV7-2; size: NA; D: NA; CDR3: CASSLERDSSNTIYF; DNA: TGTGCCAGCAGCTTAGAACGGGACTCATCGAACACCATATATTTT
J: TRBJ2-2; V: TRBV28; size: NA; D: NA; CDR3: CASRGCSVGSCTGELFF; DNA: TGTGCCAGCAGAGGTTGTTCAGTGGGGAGTTGCACCGGGGAGCTGTTTTTT
J: TRBJ1-2; V: TRBV28; size: NA; D: NA; CDR3: CASSPRTEDGYTF; DNA: TGTGCCAGCAGTCCTCGGACAGAGGATGGCTACACCTTC
J: TRBJ2-1; V: TRBV4-1; size: NA; D: TRBD2; CDR3: CASSTLAGAGNEQFF; DNA: TGCGCCAGCAGCACACTAGCGGGAGCTGGCAATGAGCAGTTCTTC
J: TRBJ2-6; V: TRBV28; size: NA; D: NA; CDR3: CASSRPDRYSGANVLTF; DNA: TGTGCCAGCAGTCGACCGGACAGATACTCTGGGGCCAACGTCCTGACTTTC
J: TRBJ2-2; V: TRBV28; size: NA; D: TRBD1; CDR3: CASSAGGLANTGELFF; DNA: TGTGCCAGCAGTGCAGGGGGCTTGGCGAACACCGGGGAGCTGTTTTTT
J: TRBJ2-7; V: TRBV6-5; size: NA; D: TRBD2; CDR3: CASRKTGTSRYEQYF; DNA: TGTGCCAGCAGGAAAACCGGGACTAGCAGGTACGAGCAGTACTTC
J: TRBJ2-7; V: TRBV7-2; size: once; D: TRBD2; CDR3: CASSLGLAGTYEQYF; DNA: TGTGCCAGCAGCTTAGGACTAGCGGGAACCTACGAGCAGTACTTC
J: TRBJ2-7; V: TRBV5-1; size: NA; D: TRBD1; CDR3: CASSFTTGVYEQYF; DNA: TGCGCCAGCAGCTTCACGACAGGGGTATACGAGCAGTACTTC
J: TRBJ2-1; V: TRBV7-8; size: NA; D: NA; CDR3: CASSLIAEGGYNEQFF; DNA: TGTGCCAGCAGCTTAATAGCGGAGGGAGGATACAATGAGCAGTTCTTC